This TCR beta chain emerged from a study of early T cells in non-severe SARS-CoV-2 infection. Study summary: Bulk RNA taken from unsorted whole blood was sequenced, leaving chains unpaired. Study outcomes and limitations: The study's VDJdb matching favored anti-spike CD8 responses and missed private and CD4 specificities.

Researchers tagged individual cDNA molecules with unique molecular identifiers. MiXCR was run by TCRdb on the 5' RACE reads, yielding one entry per CDR3 protein. The repertoire includes about 64,000 distinct CDR3 sequences, around 13% of them detected once, and about 1.3% sits in the top ten. Note on this clonotype: Its specificity is not known.

The CDR3 runs 13 residues. Deletions cut 2 bases from V and 5 bases from J, with 6 bases between. Germline V CDR1 and CDR2: MNHNS, SASEGT. The material sequenced was whole blood, taken at baseline. The sequence came from an adult who was a healthcare worker with PCR-confirmed SARS-CoV-2 infection or an uninfected control (not recorded which). The V and J genes are TRBV6-1 and TRBJ2-2, with D tentatively TRBD2 (5 bases). Here the CDR3 DNA reads TGTGCCAGCAGTGAATCGGGGACCGGGGAGCTGTTTTTT. Translated: CASSESGTGELFF.